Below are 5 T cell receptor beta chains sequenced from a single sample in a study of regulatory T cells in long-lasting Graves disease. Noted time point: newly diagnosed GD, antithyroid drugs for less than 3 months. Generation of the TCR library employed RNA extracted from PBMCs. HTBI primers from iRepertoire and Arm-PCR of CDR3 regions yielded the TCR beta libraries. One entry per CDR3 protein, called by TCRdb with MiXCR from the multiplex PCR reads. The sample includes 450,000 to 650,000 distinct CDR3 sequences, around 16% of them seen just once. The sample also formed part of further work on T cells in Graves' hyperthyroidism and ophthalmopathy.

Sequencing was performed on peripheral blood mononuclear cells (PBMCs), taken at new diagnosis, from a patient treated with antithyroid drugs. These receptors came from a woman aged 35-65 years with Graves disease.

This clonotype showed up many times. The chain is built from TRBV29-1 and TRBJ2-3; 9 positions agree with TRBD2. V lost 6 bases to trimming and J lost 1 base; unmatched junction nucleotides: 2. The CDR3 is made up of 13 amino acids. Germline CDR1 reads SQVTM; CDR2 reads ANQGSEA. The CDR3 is CSVVAGGTDTQYF. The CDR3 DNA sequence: TGCAGCGTGGTAGCGGGGGGCACAGATACGCAGTATTTT.

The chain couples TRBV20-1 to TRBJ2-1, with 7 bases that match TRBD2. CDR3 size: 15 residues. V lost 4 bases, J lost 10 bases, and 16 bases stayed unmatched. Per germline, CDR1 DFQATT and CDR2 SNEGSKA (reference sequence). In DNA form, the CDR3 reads TGCAGTGCTACCCTCCAGGGACTACCTATGGAAGAGCAGTTCTTC. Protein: CSATLQGLPMEEQFF.

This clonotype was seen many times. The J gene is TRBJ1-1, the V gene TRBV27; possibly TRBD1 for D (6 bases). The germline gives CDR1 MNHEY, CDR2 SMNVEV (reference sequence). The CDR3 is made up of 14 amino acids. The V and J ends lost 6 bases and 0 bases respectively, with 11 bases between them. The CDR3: CASRGAPLNTEAFF. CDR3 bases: TGTGCCAGCAGGGGGGCCCCACTGAACACTGAAGCTTTCTTT.

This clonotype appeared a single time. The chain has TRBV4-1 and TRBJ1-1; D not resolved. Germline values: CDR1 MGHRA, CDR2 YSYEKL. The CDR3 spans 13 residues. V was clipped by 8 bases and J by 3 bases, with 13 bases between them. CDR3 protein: CASGRVGHTEAFF. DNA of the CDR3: TGCGCCAGCGGACGAGTCGGGCACACTGAAGCTTTCTTT.

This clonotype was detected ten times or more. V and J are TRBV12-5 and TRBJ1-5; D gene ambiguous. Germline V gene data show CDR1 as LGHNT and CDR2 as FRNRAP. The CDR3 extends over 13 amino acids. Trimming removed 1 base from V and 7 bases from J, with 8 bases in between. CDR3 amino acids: CASGLEQGQPQHF. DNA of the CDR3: TGTGCTAGTGGTTTGGAACAAGGCCAGCCCCAGCATTTT.